The 10 T cell receptor beta chains listed next were all sequenced from one sample in a study of T-cell memory formation after mild COVID-19. TCRdb processed the 5' RACE reads anew with MiXCR; each CDR3 protein has one entry. The profile shows around 82,000 distinct CDR3 sequences, over 10% of them singletons. What was sequenced was PBMCs or a T cell subset sorted from them (not recorded which). The receptors derive from a man aged 18 to 30 who had mild COVID-19 (a few samples of this study predate the infection). Cell type and time point are not known.

The table lists this clonotype with many counts. The chain carries TRBV7-6 and TRBJ2-3; possibly TRBD2 for D (5 bases). The V and J ends lost 1 base and 4 bases respectively, with 6 bases between them. Per the germline V gene, CDR1 is SGHVS and CDR2 is FNYEAQ. CDR3 length: 13 amino acids. In DNA form, the CDR3 reads TGTGCCAGCAGCTTAGGAGGGCCAGATACGCAGTATTTT. Translating it yields CASSLGGPDTQYF.

In its sample, this clonotype was seen many times. This chain connects TRBV2 to TRBJ2-2; D unclear. The germline V gene encodes CDR1 SNHLY and CDR2 FYNNEI. V was clipped by 6 bases and J by 7 bases, with 12 bases between them. This CDR3 region has 13 residues. CDR3 nucleotides: TGTGCCAGCAGGGACCAGTTGCGCGGGGAGCTGTTTTTT. Its protein is CASRDQLRGELFF.

The rearrangement links TRBV20-1 to TRBJ2-1, with 8 positions matching TRBD1. CDR1 and CDR2 (germline): DFQATT, SNEGSKA (reference sequence). This CDR3 contains 19 residues. The trim removed 4 bases at V and 6 bases at J, leaving 23 bases unmatched. CDR3 loop: CSATSLDREPLSLGNEQFF. CDR3 bases: TGCAGTGCTACCTCCCTGGACAGGGAACCTTTATCACTGGGCAATGAGCAGTTCTTC.

The V and J genes are TRBV28 and TRBJ1-2, with TRBD1 as a possible D gene (6 bases). V lost 2 bases and J lost 8, with 21 bases in between. This CDR3 is 16 amino acids long. Germline CDR1 is MDHEN and CDR2 is SYDVKM. The CDR3 reads CASSLTVGSGARGYTF. The DNA for the CDR3 is TGTGCCAGCAGTTTAACGGTGGGCTCGGGGGCTCGCGGCTACACCTTC.

The V and J genes are TRBV5-1 and TRBJ2-7; D uncertain. In germline, CDR1 is SGHRS, CDR2 YFSETQ. Trimming cost V 3 bases and J 0 bases, with 7 bases left between them. The CDR3 consists of 13 residues. In DNA form, the CDR3 reads TGCGCCAGCAGCTACACGAGCTCCTACGAGCAGTACTTC. Translating gives CASSYTSSYEQYF.

This clonotype appeared a few times. The CDR3 DNA is TGTGCCAGCAGCCAAGATGCACGTGCCCTTGGGGAGCTGTTTTTT. This encodes CASSQDARALGELFF. The V and J genes are TRBV3-1 and TRBJ2-2; D not resolved. Germline CDR1 reads LGHDT; CDR2 reads YNNKEL (reference sequence). This CDR3 spans 15 amino acids. Trimming cost V 0 bases and J 8 bases, with 13 bases left between them.

The table lists this clonotype with a few counts. The chain combines TRBV4-3 with TRBJ2-4; D is ambiguous. Germline V CDR1 and CDR2: LGHNA, YSLEER. This CDR3 is 18 amino acids long. Trimming took off 0 bases at V and 3 bases at J, with 18 bases between the two ends. CDR3 amino acids: CASSQDRLGMLGKNIQYF. CDR3 coding DNA: TGCGCCAGCAGCCAAGATCGGTTGGGGATGTTGGGCAAAAACATTCAGTACTTC.

V and J are TRBV3-1 and TRBJ1-1; TRBD1 matches 8 bases. Germline loops: CDR1 LGHDT, CDR2 YNNKEL (reference sequence). This CDR3 comprises 13 residues. The V segment lost 4 bases and the J segment 7 bases; nucleotides outside the gene matches: 5. CDR3 residues: CASSPLTGGEAFF. CDR3 DNA: TGTGCCAGCAGCCCCCTAACAGGGGGTGAAGCTTTCTTT.

This clonotype was recorded many times. The V call is TRBV6-5, the J call TRBJ2-7; D gene uncertain. Trimming took 0 bases from V and 7 from J, leaving 19 bases between them. The CDR3 length is 16 residues. Germline CDR1 reads MNHEY; CDR2 reads SVGAGI. The CDR3 is CASSYSPRTVVTEQYF. The CDR3 region has the DNA TGTGCCAGCAGTTACTCGCCCCGGACGGTGGTTACGGAGCAGTACTTC.

This clonotype was detected only a few times. J is TRBJ2-3 and V is TRBV11-3, with a possible D match to TRBD2 (6 bases). Trimming removed 3 bases at V and 9 bases at J, with 13 bases between. CDR1 and CDR2 from the germline V gene are SGHNT and YENEEA. The CDR3 is made up of 13 amino acids. The CDR3 reads CASSFPGLETQYF. The CDR3 DNA reads as TGTGCCAGCAGCTTCCCGGGACTTGAAACGCAGTATTTT.